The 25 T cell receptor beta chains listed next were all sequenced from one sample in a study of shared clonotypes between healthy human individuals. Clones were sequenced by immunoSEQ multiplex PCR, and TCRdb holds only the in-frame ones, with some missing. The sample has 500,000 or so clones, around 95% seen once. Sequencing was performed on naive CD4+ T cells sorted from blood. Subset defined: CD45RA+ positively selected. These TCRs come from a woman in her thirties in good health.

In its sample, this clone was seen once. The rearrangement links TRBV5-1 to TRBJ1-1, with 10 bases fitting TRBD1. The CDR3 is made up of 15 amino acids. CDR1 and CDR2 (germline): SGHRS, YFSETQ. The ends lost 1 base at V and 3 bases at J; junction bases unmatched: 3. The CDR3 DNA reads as TGCGCCAGCAGCTTGATGGGGACAGGGGACACTGAAGCTTTCTTT. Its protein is CASSLMGTGDTEAFF.

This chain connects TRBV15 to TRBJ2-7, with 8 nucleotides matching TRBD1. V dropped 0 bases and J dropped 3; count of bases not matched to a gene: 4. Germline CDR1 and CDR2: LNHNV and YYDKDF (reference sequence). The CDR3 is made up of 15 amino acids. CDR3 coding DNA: TGTGCCACCAGCAGAGACCGGGACAGGATCTACGAGCAGTACTTC. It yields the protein CATSRDRDRIYEQYF.

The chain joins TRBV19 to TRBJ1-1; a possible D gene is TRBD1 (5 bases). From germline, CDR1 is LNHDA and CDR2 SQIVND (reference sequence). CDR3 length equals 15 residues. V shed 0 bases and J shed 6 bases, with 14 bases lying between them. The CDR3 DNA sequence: TGTGCCAGTAGTATAGATCGAGGGATGGGGGCTGAAGCTTTCTTT. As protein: CASSIDRGMGAEAFF.

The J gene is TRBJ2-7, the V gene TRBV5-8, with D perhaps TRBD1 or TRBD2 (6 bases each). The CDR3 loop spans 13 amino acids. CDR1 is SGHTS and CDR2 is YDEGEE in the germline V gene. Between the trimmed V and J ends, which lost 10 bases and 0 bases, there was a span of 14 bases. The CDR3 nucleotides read TGTGCCGGGGGGCAGTTCGGCTCCTACGAGCAGTACTTC. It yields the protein CAGGQFGSYEQYF.

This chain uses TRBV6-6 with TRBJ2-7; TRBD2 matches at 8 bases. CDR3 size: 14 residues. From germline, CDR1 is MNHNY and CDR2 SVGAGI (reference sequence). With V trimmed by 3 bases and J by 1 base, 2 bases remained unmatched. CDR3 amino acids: CASSYGGRSYEQYF. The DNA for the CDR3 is TGTGCCAGCAGTTATGGCGGGAGGTCCTACGAGCAGTACTTC.

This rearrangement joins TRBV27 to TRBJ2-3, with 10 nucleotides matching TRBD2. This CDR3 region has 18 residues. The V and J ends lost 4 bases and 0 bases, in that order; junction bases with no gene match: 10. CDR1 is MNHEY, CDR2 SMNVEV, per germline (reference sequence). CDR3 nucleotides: TGTGCCAGCAGTTCAATAGCGGGAGGAGGCGCTAGCACAGATACGCAGTATTTT. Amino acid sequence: CASSSIAGGGASTDTQYF.

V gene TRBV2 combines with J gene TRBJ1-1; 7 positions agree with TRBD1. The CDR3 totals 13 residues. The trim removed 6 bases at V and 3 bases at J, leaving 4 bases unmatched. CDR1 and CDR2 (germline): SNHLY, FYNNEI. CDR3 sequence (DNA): TGTGCCAGCAGCGGGGACAGCCACACTGAAGCTTTCTTT. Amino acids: CASSGDSHTEAFF.

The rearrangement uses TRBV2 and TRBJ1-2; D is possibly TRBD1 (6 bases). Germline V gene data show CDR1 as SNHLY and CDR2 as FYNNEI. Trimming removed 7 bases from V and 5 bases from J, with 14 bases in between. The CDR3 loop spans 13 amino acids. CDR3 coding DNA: TGTGCCAGCATGACAGGTTTCGGGTATGGCTACACCTTC. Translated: CASMTGFGYGYTF. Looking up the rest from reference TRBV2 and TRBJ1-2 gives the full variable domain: EPEVTQTPSHQVTQMGQEVILRCVPISNHLYFYWYRQILGQKVEFLVSFYNNEISEKSEIFDDQFSVERPDGSNFTLKIRSTKLEDSAMYFCASMTGFGYGYTFGSGTRLTVV.

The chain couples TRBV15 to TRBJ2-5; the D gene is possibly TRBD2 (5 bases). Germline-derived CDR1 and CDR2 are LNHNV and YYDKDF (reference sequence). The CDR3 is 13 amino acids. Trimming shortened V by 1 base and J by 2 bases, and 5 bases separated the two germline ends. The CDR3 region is CATSRGGQETQYF. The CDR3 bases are TGTGCCACCAGCAGAGGAGGGCAAGAGACCCAGTACTTC.

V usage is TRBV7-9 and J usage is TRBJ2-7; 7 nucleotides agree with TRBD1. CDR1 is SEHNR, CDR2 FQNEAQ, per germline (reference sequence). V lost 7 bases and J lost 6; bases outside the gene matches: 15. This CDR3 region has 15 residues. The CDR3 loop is CASTPPGTARSEQYF. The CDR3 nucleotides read TGTGCCAGCACCCCCCCCGGGACAGCGAGGAGCGAGCAGTACTTC.

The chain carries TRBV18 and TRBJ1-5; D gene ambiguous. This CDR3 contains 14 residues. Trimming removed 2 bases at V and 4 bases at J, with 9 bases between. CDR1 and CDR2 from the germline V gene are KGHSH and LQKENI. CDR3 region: CASSPSTVNQPQHF. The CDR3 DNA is TGTGCCAGCTCACCAAGTACAGTAAATCAGCCCCAGCATTTT.

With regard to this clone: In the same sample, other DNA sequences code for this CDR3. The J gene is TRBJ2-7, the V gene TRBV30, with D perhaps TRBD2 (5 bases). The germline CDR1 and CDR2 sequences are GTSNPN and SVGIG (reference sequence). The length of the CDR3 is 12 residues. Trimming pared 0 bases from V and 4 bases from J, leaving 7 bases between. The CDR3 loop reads CAWSVSGYEQYF. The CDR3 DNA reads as TGTGCCTGGAGTGTATCGGGGTACGAGCAGTACTTC. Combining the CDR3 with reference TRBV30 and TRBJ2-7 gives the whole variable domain SQTIHQWPATLVQPVGSPLSLECTVEGTSNPNLYWYRQAAGRGLQLLFYSVGIGQISSEVPQNLSASRPQDRQFILSSKKLLLSDSGFYLCAWSVSGYEQYFGPGTRLTVT.

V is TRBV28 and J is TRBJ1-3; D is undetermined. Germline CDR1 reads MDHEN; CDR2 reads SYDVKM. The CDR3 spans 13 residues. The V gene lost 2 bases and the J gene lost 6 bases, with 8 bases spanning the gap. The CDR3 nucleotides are TGTGCCAGCAGTTTAAGGGCGGCAAACACCATATATTTT. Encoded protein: CASSLRAANTIYF.

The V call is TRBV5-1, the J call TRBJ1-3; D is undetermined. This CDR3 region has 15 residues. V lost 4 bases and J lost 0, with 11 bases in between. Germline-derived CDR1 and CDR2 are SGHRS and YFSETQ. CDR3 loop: CASSRGTVSGNTIYF. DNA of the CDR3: TGCGCCAGCAGCCGAGGCACGGTCTCTGGAAACACCATATATTTT.

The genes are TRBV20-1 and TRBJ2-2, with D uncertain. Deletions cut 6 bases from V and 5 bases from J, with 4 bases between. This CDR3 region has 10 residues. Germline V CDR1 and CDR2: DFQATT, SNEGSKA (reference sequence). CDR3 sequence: CSAATGELFF. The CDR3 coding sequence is TGCAGTGCAGCGACCGGGGAGCTGTTTTTT.

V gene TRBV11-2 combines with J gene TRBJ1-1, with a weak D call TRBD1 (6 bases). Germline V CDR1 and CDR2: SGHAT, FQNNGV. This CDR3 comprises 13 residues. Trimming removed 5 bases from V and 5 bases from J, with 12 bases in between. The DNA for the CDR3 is TGTGCCAGCAGCACTAGGGGGAATACTGAAGCTTTCTTT. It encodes CASSTRGNTEAFF.

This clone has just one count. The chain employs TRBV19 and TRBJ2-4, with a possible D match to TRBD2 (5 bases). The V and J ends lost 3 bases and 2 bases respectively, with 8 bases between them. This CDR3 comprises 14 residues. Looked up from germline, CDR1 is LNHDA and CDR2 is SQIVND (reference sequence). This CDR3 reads CASSIRETKNIQYF. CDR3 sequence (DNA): TGTGCCAGTAGTATTCGGGAAACCAAAAACATTCAGTACTTC.

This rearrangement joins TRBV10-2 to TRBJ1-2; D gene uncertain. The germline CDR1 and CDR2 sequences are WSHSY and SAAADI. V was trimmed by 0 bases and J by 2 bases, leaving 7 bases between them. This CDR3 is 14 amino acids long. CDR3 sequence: CASSESHGNYGYTF. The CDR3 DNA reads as TGCGCCAGCAGTGAGTCCCACGGAAACTATGGCTACACCTTC.

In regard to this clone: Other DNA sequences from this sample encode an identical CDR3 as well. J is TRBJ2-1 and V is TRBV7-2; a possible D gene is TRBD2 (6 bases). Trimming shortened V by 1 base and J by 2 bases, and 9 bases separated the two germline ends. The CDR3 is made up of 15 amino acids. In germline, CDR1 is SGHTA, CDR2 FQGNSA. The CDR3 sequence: CASSLGGTTYNEQFF. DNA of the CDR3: TGTGCCAGCAGCTTAGGCGGGACGACCTACAATGAGCAGTTCTTC.

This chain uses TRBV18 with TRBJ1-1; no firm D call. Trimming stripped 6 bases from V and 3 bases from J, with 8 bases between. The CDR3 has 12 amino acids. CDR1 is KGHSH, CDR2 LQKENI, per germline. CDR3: CASSALYTEAFF. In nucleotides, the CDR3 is TGTGCCAGCTCTGCCCTGTACACTGAAGCTTTCTTT.

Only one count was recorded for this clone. The CDR3 DNA follows: TGCAGCGTTGAAGATCGGTCGGGAGAGACCCAGTACTTC. This translates into CSVEDRSGETQYF. V and J are TRBV29-1 and TRBJ2-5; D is unclear. V dropped 0 bases and J dropped 4 bases, with 9 bases sitting between them. Germline CDR1 and CDR2: SQVTM and ANQGSEA. The CDR3 is 13 amino acids.

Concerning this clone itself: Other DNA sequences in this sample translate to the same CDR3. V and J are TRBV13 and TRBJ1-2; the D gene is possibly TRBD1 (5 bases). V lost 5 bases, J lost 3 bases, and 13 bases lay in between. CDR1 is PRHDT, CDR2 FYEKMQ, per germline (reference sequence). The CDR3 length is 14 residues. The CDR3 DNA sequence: TGTGCCAGCAGCCTCGGTCAGGGAGACTATGGCTACACCTTC. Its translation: CASSLGQGDYGYTF.

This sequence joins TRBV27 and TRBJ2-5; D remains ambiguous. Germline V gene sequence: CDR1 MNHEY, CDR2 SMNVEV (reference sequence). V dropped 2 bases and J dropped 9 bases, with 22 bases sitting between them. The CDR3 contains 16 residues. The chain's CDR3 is CASSLIARWGSEPQYF. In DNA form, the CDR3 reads TGTGCCAGCAGTTTAATAGCCAGGTGGGGATCTGAGCCCCAGTACTTC.

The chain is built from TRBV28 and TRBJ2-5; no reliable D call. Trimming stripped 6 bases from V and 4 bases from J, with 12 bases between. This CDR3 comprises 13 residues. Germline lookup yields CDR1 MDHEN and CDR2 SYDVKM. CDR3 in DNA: TGTGCCAGCAGAGGTGGGGATGGAGAGACCCAGTACTTC. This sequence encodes CASRGGDGETQYF. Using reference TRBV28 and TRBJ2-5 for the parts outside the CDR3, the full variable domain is DVKVTQSSRYLVKRTGEKVFLECVQDMDHENMFWYRQDPGLGLRLIYFSYDVKMKEKGDIPEGYSVSREKKERFSLILESASTNQTSMYLCASRGGDGETQYFGPGTRLLVL.

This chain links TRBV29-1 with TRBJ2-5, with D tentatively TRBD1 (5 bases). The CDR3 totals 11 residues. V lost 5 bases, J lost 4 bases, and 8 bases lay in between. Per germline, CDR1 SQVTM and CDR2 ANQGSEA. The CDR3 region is CSVYQGETQYF. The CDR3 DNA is TGCAGCGTTTATCAGGGAGAGACCCAGTACTTC.